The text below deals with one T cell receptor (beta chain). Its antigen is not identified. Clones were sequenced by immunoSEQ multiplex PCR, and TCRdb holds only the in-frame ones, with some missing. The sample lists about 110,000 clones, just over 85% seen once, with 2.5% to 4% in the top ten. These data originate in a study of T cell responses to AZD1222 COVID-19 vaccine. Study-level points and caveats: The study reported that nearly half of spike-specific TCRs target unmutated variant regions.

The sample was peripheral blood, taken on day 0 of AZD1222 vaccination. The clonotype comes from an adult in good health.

Written as DNA, the CDR3 is TGCGCCAGCAGCCAAGGGTTAGCGGAGACCCAGTACTTC. This translates into CASSQGLAETQYF. This chain uses TRBV4-3 with TRBJ2-5, with a possible D match to TRBD2 (5 bases). The CDR3 has 13 residues. Trimming removed 1 base at V and 5 bases at J, with 8 bases between. Germline V gives CDR1 LGHNA, CDR2 YSLEER.